A single sample is the source of the 28 T cell receptor beta chains below, sequenced in a study of neurological immune-mediated disorders. TCRdb reprocessed the 5' RACE reads via MiXCR and lists one record per CDR3 protein. The table records 75,000 to 90,000 distinct CDR3 sequences, 10% of them present only once. What was sequenced was PBMCs. The receptors originated from a man between 40 and 49 years old in good health.

This clonotype came up many times. V and J are TRBV6-5 and TRBJ2-7, with 9 bases fitting TRBD2. Germline lookup yields CDR1 MNHEY and CDR2 SVGAGI. The CDR3 extends over 14 amino acids. Losses at the gene ends were 5 bases for V and 1 base for J; bases not matched to a gene: 3. CDR3 nucleotides: TGTGCCAGCAGTCAAAGCGGGGGGTCCTACGAGCAGTACTTC. This translates into CASSQSGGSYEQYF.

V is TRBV6-1 and J is TRBJ2-7, with a possible D match to TRBD1 (6 bases). CDR3 length: 14 residues. The germline V and J ends were trimmed by 6 bases and 0 bases, with 12 bases remaining between them. Germline values: CDR1 MNHNS, CDR2 SASEGT. The CDR3 reads CASRPTGYSYEQYF. CDR3 DNA sequence: TGTGCCAGCAGACCGACAGGTTACTCCTACGAGCAGTACTTC.

This clonotype was counted at least ten times. The chain combines TRBV29-1 with TRBJ2-3, with 7 bases matching TRBD1. The length of the CDR3 is 13 residues. With V trimmed by 7 bases and J by 0 bases, 4 bases remained unmatched. Germline V CDR1 and CDR2: SQVTM, ANQGSEA. The CDR3 DNA reads as TGCAGCGGGACAGGAGCTAGCACAGATACGCAGTATTTT. It specifies CSGTGASTDTQYF.

This clonotype was seen repeatedly, ten times or more. V usage is TRBV5-5 and J usage is TRBJ2-7; 7 bases match TRBD1. This CDR3 is 14 amino acids long. Germline values: CDR1 SGHKS, CDR2 YYEKEE (reference sequence). V trimming: 3 bases; J trimming: 2 bases; junction bases outside the gene matches: 5. The CDR3 loop reads CASSSGQLAYEQYF. CDR3 bases: TGTGCCAGCAGCTCGGGACAGCTAGCCTACGAGCAGTACTTC.

In this sample, this clonotype turned up many times. The chain has TRBV5-1 and TRBJ2-7; unclear D gene. The V and J ends lost 7 bases and 3 bases respectively, with 17 bases between them. The germline CDR1 and CDR2 sequences are SGHRS and YFSETQ. The CDR3 covers 14 residues. DNA of the CDR3: TGCGCCAGCCGACTTGAGGCAGGCCTCTACGAGCAGTACTTC. Its translation: CASRLEAGLYEQYF.

This clonotype was recorded many times. This rearrangement joins TRBV3-1 to TRBJ2-3, with D possibly being TRBD1 (5 bases). Trimming pared 0 bases from V and 5 bases from J, leaving 9 bases between. Germline CDR1 LGHDT, CDR2 YNNKEL (reference sequence). CDR3 length: 14 residues. The CDR3 DNA follows: TGTGCCAGCAGCCAAGACAGGGATAGAGATACGCAGTATTTT. It yields the protein CASSQDRDRDTQYF.

Comment on this clonotype: One junction end does not reproduce the germline sequence, and a read error may be involved. The chain has TRBV12-3 or TRBV12-4 and TRBJ2-7, with 9 bases aligning to TRBD1. The CDR3 has 16 amino acids. This CDR3 is CAISSNSRTGEHEQYF. The CDR3 nucleotides are TGTGCCATCAGTTCCAACTCTCGGACAGGGGAGCACGAGCAGTACTTC.

This clonotype was counted at least ten times. This chain joins TRBV2 and TRBJ1-5, with D unresolved. In germline, CDR1 is SNHLY, CDR2 FYNNEI. The CDR3 contains 14 residues. With 7 bases removed from V and 2 bases from J, the gap between germline ends came to 12 bases. The CDR3 is CASMKDGGNQPQHF. DNA of the CDR3: TGTGCCAGCATGAAGGACGGCGGCAATCAGCCCCAGCATTTT. Full variable domain (rest looked up from reference TRBV2 and TRBJ1-5): EPEVTQTPSHQVTQMGQEVILRCVPISNHLYFYWYRQILGQKVEFLVSFYNNEISEKSEIFDDQFSVERPDGSNFTLKIRSTKLEDSAMYFCASMKDGGNQPQHFGDGTRLSIL.

This clonotype occurred many times. The chain combines TRBV24-1 with TRBJ2-1; D possibly corresponds to TRBD2 (5 bases). CDR3 length: 13 amino acids. Germline V gene sequence: CDR1 KGHDR, CDR2 SFDVKD. V gave up 6 bases and J gave up 7 bases, with 12 bases separating them. The CDR3 sequence is CATSSRRGNEQFF. In DNA, the CDR3 is TGTGCCACCAGTTCCAGGCGAGGGAATGAGCAGTTCTTC.

Notes on this clonotype: A much more abundant neighbour one base away suggests this may be a read error. This chain uses TRBV19 with TRBJ2-2; D unresolved. Germline CDR1 is LNHDA and CDR2 is SQIVND (reference sequence). The CDR3 consists of 12 residues. CDR3 loop: CDSSGRTGELFF. CDR3 DNA sequence: TGTGACAGTAGTGGGCGCACCGGGGAGCTGTTTTTT.

This clonotype was detected many times. The chain joins TRBV5-1 to TRBJ2-7, with D perhaps assigned TRBD1 or TRBD2 (5 bases each). CDR3 size: 15 residues. V was shortened by 6 bases and J by 2 bases, with 18 bases between the two germline ends. The V gene's germline CDR1 is SGHRS and CDR2 YFSETQ. The CDR3 reads CASTLDGAVTYEQYF. Here the CDR3 DNA reads TGCGCCAGCACCCTGGACGGGGCCGTGACCTACGAGCAGTACTTC.

This clonotype was detected many times. The J gene is TRBJ1-5, the V gene TRBV3-1, with TRBD1 matching 8 bases. V trimming: 3 bases; J trimming: 4 bases; junction bases outside the gene matches: 5. Germline V lookup: CDR1 LGHDT, CDR2 YNNKEL (reference sequence). This CDR3 region has 15 residues. The chain's CDR3 is CASSQMTGANQPQHF. The CDR3 DNA sequence: TGTGCCAGCAGCCAGATGACAGGGGCAAATCAGCCCCAGCATTTT.

By frequency in the sample, this clonotype is medium-sized. V and J are TRBV5-1 and TRBJ2-5; 9 nucleotides line up with TRBD2. The J segment lost 2 bases and the V segment lost 4 bases, leaving 9 bases of the junction unmatched. This CDR3 is built from 16 residues. Germline lookup yields CDR1 SGHRS and CDR2 YFSETQ. CDR3 amino acids: CASSKDSSGGQETQYF. The CDR3 coding sequence is TGCGCCAGCAGCAAGGACAGTAGCGGGGGACAAGAGACCCAGTACTTC.

Ten or more counts support this clonotype. V and J are TRBV7-3 and TRBJ1-1; unclear D gene. Trimming took 5 bases from V and 3 from J, leaving 13 bases between them. The CDR3 is 14 amino acids. In germline, CDR1 is SGHTA, CDR2 FQGTGA. The DNA of the CDR3 is TGTGCCAGCAGCGAAAACGGGAGGCACACTGAAGCTTTCTTT. It translates to CASSENGRHTEAFF.

This clonotype was recorded many times. The J gene is TRBJ2-2, the V gene TRBV11-2; TRBD1 is a possible D gene (6 bases). The germline gives CDR1 SGHAT, CDR2 FQNNGV. Trimming stripped 1 base from V and 4 bases from J, with 7 bases between. The CDR3 contains 14 residues. Here the CDR3 reads CASSLVGGTGELFF. CDR3 DNA sequence: TGTGCCAGCAGCTTAGTAGGGGGCACCGGGGAGCTGTTTTTT.

This clonotype showed up many times. The J gene is TRBJ2-3, the V gene TRBV5-1; D possibly corresponds to TRBD1 (5 bases). Germline V gene sequence: CDR1 SGHRS, CDR2 YFSETQ. This CDR3 contains 14 residues. The V end was cut by 0 bases, the J end by 2 bases, with 7 bases between. DNA of the CDR3: TGCGCCAGCAGCTTGGAGGGGAACACAGATACGCAGTATTTT. Protein sequence: CASSLEGNTDTQYF.

The table lists this clonotype with many counts. The CDR3 sequence is CASSRWDGSYEQYF. CDR3 nucleotides: TGTGCCAGCAGCCGATGGGACGGATCCTACGAGCAGTACTTC. The chain couples TRBV5-6 to TRBJ2-7; D is possibly TRBD1 or TRBD2 (5 bases each). The germline V and J ends were trimmed by 4 bases and 1 base, with 12 bases remaining between them. CDR1 SGHDT and CDR2 YYEEEE come from the germline V gene. The CDR3 is made up of 14 amino acids. Variable domain in full (rest from reference TRBV5-6 and TRBJ2-7): DAGVTQSPTHLIKTRGQQVTLRCSPKSGHDTVSWYQQALGQGPQFIFQYYEEEERQRGNFPDRFSGHQFPNYSSELNVNALLLGDSALYLCASSRWDGSYEQYFGPGTRLTVT.

This clonotype has ten or more counts. V is TRBV5-1 and J is TRBJ2-1; tentatively, D is TRBD1 or TRBD2 (5 bases each). Germline V gives CDR1 SGHRS, CDR2 YFSETQ. With 6 bases removed from V and 9 bases from J, the gap between germline ends came to 10 bases. The CDR3 is 11 residues long. The CDR3 is CASTRGGEQFF. The CDR3 DNA reads as TGCGCCAGCACACGGGGCGGTGAGCAGTTCTTC.

This clonotype was counted between two and nine times. The rearrangement joins TRBV9 to TRBJ2-1, with a weak D call TRBD1 (5 bases). Germline V gene lookup returns CDR1 SGDLS and CDR2 YYNGEE. CDR3 length: 16 amino acids. V was trimmed by 4 bases and J by 6 bases, leaving 20 bases between them. The CDR3 reads CASSPRWTRSGNEQFF. The CDR3 DNA reads TGTGCCAGCAGCCCCCGATGGACAAGGTCCGGCAATGAGCAGTTCTTC. The variable domain in full, completed from reference TRBV9 and TRBJ2-1, reads DSGVTQTPKHLITATGQRVTLRCSPRSGDLSVYWYQQSLDQGLQFLIQYYNGEERAKGNILERFSAQQFPDLHSELNLSSLELGDSALYFCASSPRWTRSGNEQFFGPGTRLTVL.

This clonotype was counted ten times or more. The chain uses TRBV12-3 or TRBV12-4 and TRBJ2-1; possibly TRBD2 for D (5 bases). This CDR3 comprises 14 residues. V dropped 5 bases and J dropped 7 bases, with 15 bases sitting between them. This CDR3 reads CASSPWTSGNEQFF. The DNA for the CDR3 is TGTGCCAGCAGTCCCTGGACTTCGGGGAATGAGCAGTTCTTC.

This clonotype was observed a few times. As DNA, the CDR3 is TGCAGTGCTAGAGATGTAGGGAGAACGGGGGGGGATAGCTCCTACAATGAGCAGTTCTTC. As protein: CSARDVGRTGGDSSYNEQFF. The rearrangement joins TRBV20-1 to TRBJ2-1; 8 nucleotides align to TRBD2. Per the germline V gene, CDR1 is DFQATT and CDR2 is SNEGSKA (reference sequence). The V gene end was trimmed by 0 bases and the J gene end by 0 bases; junction bases not matched to a gene: 16. This CDR3 is 20 amino acids long.

Ten or more counts support this clonotype. The rearrangement links TRBV5-1 to TRBJ2-5; TRBD2 matches 9 bases. The V segment lost 2 bases and the J segment 2 bases; nucleotides outside the gene matches: 1. Germline CDR1 reads SGHRS; CDR2 reads YFSETQ. The CDR3 is 14 residues long. The chain's CDR3 is CASSFSGGQETQYF. The CDR3 region has the DNA TGCGCCAGCAGCTTCAGCGGGGGGCAAGAGACCCAGTACTTC.

This clonotype was recorded many times. This sequence joins TRBV3-1 and TRBJ2-7; no clear D gene. Trimming removed 5 bases at V and 1 base at J, with 12 bases between. The CDR3 covers 14 residues. The V gene's germline CDR1 is LGHDT and CDR2 YNNKEL (reference sequence). The CDR3 region is CASSYDQPSYEQYF. DNA of the CDR3: TGTGCCAGCAGCTATGACCAGCCTTCCTACGAGCAGTACTTC.

This clonotype appeared many times. The chain combines TRBV12-3 or TRBV12-4 with TRBJ2-2; 11 nucleotides line up with TRBD2. This CDR3 contains 15 residues. V was pared by 6 bases and J by 5 bases, with 5 bases of the junction left unmatched. The CDR3 here is CASRLTSGETGELFF. The CDR3 bases are TGTGCCAGCAGATTGACTAGCGGGGAGACCGGGGAGCTGTTTTTT.

This clonotype showed up many times. V and J are TRBV7-9 and TRBJ2-1, with a possible D match to TRBD2 (6 bases). The germline V and J ends were trimmed by 10 bases and 7 bases, with 17 bases remaining between them. The CDR3 extends over 13 amino acids. The germline gives CDR1 SEHNR, CDR2 FQNEAQ (reference sequence). The CDR3 here is CATGDFGRNEQFF. CDR3 nucleotides: TGTGCCACGGGGGACTTCGGGCGGAATGAGCAGTTCTTC.

This clonotype was recorded many times. The gene calls are TRBV5-1 and TRBJ2-2; the D gene is possibly TRBD2 (5 bases). CDR1 SGHRS and CDR2 YFSETQ come from the germline V gene. V was trimmed by 8 bases and J by 4 bases, leaving 15 bases between them. CDR3 length: 14 amino acids. CDR3 residues: CASSPSLRTGELFF. For the CDR3, the DNA is TGCGCCAGTTCCCCTAGCCTCCGCACCGGGGAGCTGTTTTTT.

Ten or more counts support this clonotype. The chain uses TRBV15 and TRBJ1-5; 9 bases agree with TRBD1. Trimming cost V 5 bases and J 3 bases; bases outside gene matches: 8. Germline CDR1 and CDR2: LNHNV and YYDKDF (reference sequence). CDR3 length equals 16 residues. CDR3 nucleotides: TGTGCCACCAGCGGGGAGGACAGGGGTATCAATCAGCCCCAGCATTTT. Its translation is CATSGEDRGINQPQHF.

As concerns this clonotype: The missing conserved phenylalanine or tryptophan at the end of this CDR3 makes a read error likely. The chain has TRBV20-1 and TRBJ1-1; D is unresolved. Germline loops: CDR1 DFQATT, CDR2 SNEGSKA (reference sequence). The CDR3 has 12 residues. V dropped 2 bases and J dropped 10 bases, with 14 bases sitting between them. The DNA of the CDR3 is TGCAGTGCTAGAAGCTTTATGGCTGGAGCTTTCTTA. It encodes CSARSFMAGAFL.